This T cell receptor beta chain was documented in a study of blood T cell repertoires in COVID-19. At the level of the study: From the United States, Italy and Spain came samples of acute and convalescent COVID-19. PBMCs, B-cell-depleted T cells, or T cells provided the cDNA or gDNA that made up the material.

Per the germline V gene, CDR1 is SGHRS and CDR2 is YFSETQ. The CDR3 runs 16 residues. J lost 7 bases, V lost 4 bases, and 11 bases had no gene match. In the authors' workflow: Reference gene primer amplification gave estimated nucleated cell counts. Using immunoSEQ multiplex PCR, the repertoire was profiled, and TCRdb retains in-frame clones only, with some absent. The V and J calls and clone size come from that table; D and trimming were worked out from the DNA. The sample lists 180,000 or so clones, less than 85% occurring once. The chain employs TRBV5-1 and TRBJ2-1; 10 bases are a match to TRBD2. The specimen was peripheral blood. The TCR sequence derives from a man aged 50-60 years who had recovered from COVID-19. The CDR3: CASSPVSLAGANEQFF. The DNA of the CDR3 is TGCGCCAGCAGCCCAGTTAGTCTAGCGGGAGCGAATGAGCAGTTCTTC.